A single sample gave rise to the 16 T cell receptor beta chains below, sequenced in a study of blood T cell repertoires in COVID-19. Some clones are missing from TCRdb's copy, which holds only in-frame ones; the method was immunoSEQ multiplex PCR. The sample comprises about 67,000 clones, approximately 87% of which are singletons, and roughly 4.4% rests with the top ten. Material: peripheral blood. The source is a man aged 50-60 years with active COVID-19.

The CDR3 loop is CASRETSYQETQYF. The CDR3 DNA reads TGCGCCAGCAGAGAGACATCGTACCAAGAGACCCAGTACTTC. The chain couples TRBV5-1 to TRBJ2-5, with D hard to call. CDR3 size: 14 residues. Germline-derived CDR1 and CDR2 are SGHRS and YFSETQ. V was clipped by 5 bases and J by 0 bases, with 11 bases between them.

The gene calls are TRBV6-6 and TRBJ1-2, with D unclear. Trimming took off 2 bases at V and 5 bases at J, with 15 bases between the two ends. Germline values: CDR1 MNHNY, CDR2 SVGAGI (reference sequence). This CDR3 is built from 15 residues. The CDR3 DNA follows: TGTGCCAGCAGTTACCCGGAGGTAGCCACTTATGGCTACACCTTC. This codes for CASSYPEVATYGYTF.

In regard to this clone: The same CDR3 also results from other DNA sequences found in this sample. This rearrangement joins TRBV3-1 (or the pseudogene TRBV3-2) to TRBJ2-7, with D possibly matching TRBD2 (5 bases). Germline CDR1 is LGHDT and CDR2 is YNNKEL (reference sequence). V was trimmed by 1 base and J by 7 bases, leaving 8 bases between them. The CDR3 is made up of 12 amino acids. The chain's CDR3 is CASSQGRGEQYF. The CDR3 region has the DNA TGTGCCAGCAGCCAAGGAAGAGGGGAGCAGTACTTC.

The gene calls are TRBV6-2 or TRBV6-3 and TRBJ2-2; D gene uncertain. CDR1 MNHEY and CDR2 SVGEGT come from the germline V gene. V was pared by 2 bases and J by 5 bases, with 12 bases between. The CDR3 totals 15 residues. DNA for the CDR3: TGTGCCAGCAGTTACCTTATCGGAGTTACCGGGGAGCTGTTTTTT. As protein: CASSYLIGVTGELFF.

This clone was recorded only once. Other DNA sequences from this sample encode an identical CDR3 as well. CDR3 DNA: TGTGCCAGCAGTTATCGTCAGGGCACTGAAGCTTTCTTT. It encodes CASSYRQGTEAFF. This chain uses TRBV6-5 with TRBJ1-1; TRBD1 is a possible D gene (5 bases). The CDR3 is 13 amino acids. V shed 3 bases and J shed 4 bases, with 9 bases lying between them. Germline CDR1 is MNHEY and CDR2 is SVGAGI.

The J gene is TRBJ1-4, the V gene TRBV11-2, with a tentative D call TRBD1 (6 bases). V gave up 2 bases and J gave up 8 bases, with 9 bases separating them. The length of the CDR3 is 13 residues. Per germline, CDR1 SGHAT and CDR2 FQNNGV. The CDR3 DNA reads TGTGCCAGCAGCTTATTCGGGACAGAAAAACTGTTTTTT. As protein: CASSLFGTEKLFF.

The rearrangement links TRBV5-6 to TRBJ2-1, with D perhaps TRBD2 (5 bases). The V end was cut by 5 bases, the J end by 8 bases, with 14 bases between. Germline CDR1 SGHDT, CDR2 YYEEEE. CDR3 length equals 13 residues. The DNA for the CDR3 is TGTGCCAGCAGGGACTTATCATACTATGAGCAGTTCTTC. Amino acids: CASRDLSYYEQFF.

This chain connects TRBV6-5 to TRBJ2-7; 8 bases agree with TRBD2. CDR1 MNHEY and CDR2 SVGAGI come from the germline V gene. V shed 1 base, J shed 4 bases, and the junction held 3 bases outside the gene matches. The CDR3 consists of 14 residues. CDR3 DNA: TGTGCCAGCAGTTACTTGGCGGGGGGTTACGAGCAGTACTTC. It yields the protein CASSYLAGGYEQYF.

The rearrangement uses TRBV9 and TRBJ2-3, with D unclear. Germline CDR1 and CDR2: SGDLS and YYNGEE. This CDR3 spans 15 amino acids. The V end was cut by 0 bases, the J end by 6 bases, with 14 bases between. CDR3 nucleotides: TGTGCCAGCAGCGTAGCCCCGCAGGCGTTGGATACGCAGTATTTT. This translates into CASSVAPQALDTQYF.

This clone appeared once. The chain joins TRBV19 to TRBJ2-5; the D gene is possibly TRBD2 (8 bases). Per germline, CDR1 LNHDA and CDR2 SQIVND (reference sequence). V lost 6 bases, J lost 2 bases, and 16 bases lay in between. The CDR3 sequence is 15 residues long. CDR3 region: CASSSGGRGQETQYF. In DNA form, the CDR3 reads TGTGCCAGTAGCAGCGGGGGCAGGGGGCAAGAGACCCAGTACTTC.

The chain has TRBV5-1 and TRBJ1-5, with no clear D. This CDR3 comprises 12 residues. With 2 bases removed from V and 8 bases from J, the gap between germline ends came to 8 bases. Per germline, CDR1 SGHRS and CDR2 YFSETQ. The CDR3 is CASSLTGEPQHF. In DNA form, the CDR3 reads TGCGCCAGCAGCTTAACCGGGGAGCCCCAGCATTTT.

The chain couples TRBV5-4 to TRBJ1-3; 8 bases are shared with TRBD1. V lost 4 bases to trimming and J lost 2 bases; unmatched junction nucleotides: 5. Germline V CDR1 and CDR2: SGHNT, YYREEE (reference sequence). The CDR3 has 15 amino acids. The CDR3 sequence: CASSPDRGAGNTIYF. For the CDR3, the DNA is TGTGCCAGCAGCCCAGACAGGGGTGCTGGAAACACCATATATTTT. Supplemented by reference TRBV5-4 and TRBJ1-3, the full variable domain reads ETGVTQSPTHLIKTRGQQVTLRCSSQSGHNTVSWYQQALGQGPQFIFQYYREEENGRGNFPPRFSGLQFPNYSSELNVNALELDDSALYLCASSPDRGAGNTIYFGEGSWLTVV.

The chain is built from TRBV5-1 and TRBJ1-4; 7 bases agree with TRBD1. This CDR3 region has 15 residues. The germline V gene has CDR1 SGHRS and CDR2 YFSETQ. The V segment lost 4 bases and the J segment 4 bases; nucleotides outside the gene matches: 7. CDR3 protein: CASSPGDSFNEKLFF. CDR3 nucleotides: TGCGCCAGCAGCCCGGGGGACAGCTTTAATGAAAAACTGTTTTTT. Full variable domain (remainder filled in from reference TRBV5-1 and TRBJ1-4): KAGVTQTPRYLIKTRGQQVTLSCSPISGHRSVSWYQQTPGQGLQFLFEYFSETQRNKGNFPGRFSGRQFSNSRSEMNVSTLELGDSALYLCASSPGDSFNEKLFFGSGTQLSVL.

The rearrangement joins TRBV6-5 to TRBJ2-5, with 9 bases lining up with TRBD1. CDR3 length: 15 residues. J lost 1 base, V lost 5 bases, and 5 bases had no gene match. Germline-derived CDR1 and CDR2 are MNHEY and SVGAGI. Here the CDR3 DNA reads TGTGCCAGCAGTCCCGGACAGGGGATCCAAGAGACCCAGTACTTC. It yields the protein CASSPGQGIQETQYF.

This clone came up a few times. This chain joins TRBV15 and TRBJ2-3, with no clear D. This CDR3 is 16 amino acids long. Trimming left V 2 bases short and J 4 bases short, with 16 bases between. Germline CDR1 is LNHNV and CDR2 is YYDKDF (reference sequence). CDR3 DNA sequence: TGTGCCACCAGCAGACCCTTTACGGGTATCTCAGATACGCAGTATTTT. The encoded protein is CATSRPFTGISDTQYF.

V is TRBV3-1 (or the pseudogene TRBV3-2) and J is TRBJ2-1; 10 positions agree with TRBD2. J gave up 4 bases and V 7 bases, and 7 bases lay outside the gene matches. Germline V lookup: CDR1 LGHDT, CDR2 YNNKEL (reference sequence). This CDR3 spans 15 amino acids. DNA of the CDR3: TGTGCCAGCAACCCTAGCGGGAGATCTTACAATGAGCAGTTCTTC. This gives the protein CASNPSGRSYNEQFF.